These T cell receptor beta chains were read from a single sample in a study of long-term antiretroviral therapy in people with HIV. Generated by immunoSEQ multiplex PCR, the TCRdb table keeps only in-frame clones and is missing some. The sample comprises more than 15,000 clones, around 74% of which are singletons, and roughly 8% rests with the top ten. The sequenced sample was unsorted PBMCs, obtained at the start of antiretroviral therapy. These receptors were obtained from a young man with HIV. CDR3s include the opening cysteine and the closing phenylalanine or tryptophan.

cdr3_aa | v_call
CASSWDRTGGGGYTF | TRBV5-4
CASKRPWDSAGELFF | TRBV19
CASSQQSSSTDTQYF | TRBV18
CAWSDNTEAFF | TRBV30
CASSPTTYYEQYF | TRBV27
CSVLIQGVSTDTQYF | TRBV29-1
CASRPLASTDTQYF | TRBV10-2
CASSRSSGSTDTQYF | TRBV7-2
CASSRGTGDNLNTGELFF | TRBV5-1
CASSSVGGSYGYTF | TRBV6-5
CASSLVSSGRNNEQFF | TRBV7-2
CASSLVVRSSYNEQFF | TRBV7-2
CASSSASNSYEQYF | TRBV5-1
CASSWGTSGIYF | TRBV5-6
CACPDGSGNTIYF | TRBV30
CASSPGGTPVGEKLFF | TRBV9
CASVRGGTEAFF | TRBV27
CASSQTGITEAFF | TRBV6-5
CAWSDEGYTEAFF | TRBV30
CATGPGSGRPLVDTQYF | TRBV15
CASSFAPTDTQYF | TRBV27
CASRLGQGLSGYTF | TRBV25-1
CASSALAGVFSYEQYF | TRBV7-9
CASSLLAGDNTGELFF | TRBV6-4
CASTEDNEQFF | TRBV10-2
CASSVNIGVPEAFF | TRBV19
CASSRTGNEQYF | TRBV7-9
CASSLGGQGNYNEQFF | TRBV5-1
CASTTASGRAYNEQFF | TRBV27
CAWSVRPDTQYF | TRBV30
CASSHGTGETGNTIYF | TRBV7-9
CASSSGGWTEAFF | TRBV19
CASSRNLDRRGSKETQYF | TRBV5-1
CAISSPGAYNEQFF | TRBV10-3
CASSAGTSGNTGELFF | TRBV5-4
CASSSRTQGGLNEQFF | TRBV9
CASSLAITRDRGRKYNEQFF | TRBV11-3
CASSLGFILINEQFF | TRBV7-2
CASSSDETQPQHF | TRBV7-6
CASSLSGYGYTF | TRBV27
CAIPLRGIGNTIYF | TRBV25-1
CASSSSHRVYEQYF | TRBV28
CASRDGSFEDEQYF | TRBV6-5
CSARGGGGYTF | TRBV20-1
CASSQGLNLRPMNTEAFF | TRBV4-3
CASRSTSMGQETQYF | TRBV27
CASSANVRGTRNEQYF | TRBV9
CASSLWGGEYEKLFF | TRBV5-1
CASSPPGGRSLHF | TRBV28
CASRLTSGRASNEQYF | TRBV27
CASSGLRSNQPQHF | TRBV6-6
CASSLGGSGQPQHF | TRBV28
CASSQEAGTSGGTYEQYF | TRBV4-1
CASSLAWTSYGYTF | TRBV7-9
CASAWDPESYEQYF | TRBV6-1
CASSMRSGNTIYF | TRBV6-1
CASNQAQSSDTQYF | TRBV7-2